This TCR beta chain was documented in a study of blood T cells in healthy people across ages. Germline V gene lookup returns CDR1 LGHNA and CDR2 YNFKEQ. The CDR3 consists of 16 residues. The authors ran a second PCR of about 6 to 11 cycles using a sample-barcoded 5' primer and a J-beta primer mix. One entry per CDR3 protein results from TCRdb running MiXCR on the 5' RACE reads. The table includes 750,000 or so distinct CDR3 sequences, 25% detected once. These data were likewise used in another study, on T cells of mothers and their children.

The clonotype originates from a boy between 5 and 17 years old in good health. The V call is TRBV4-2, the J call TRBJ2-5, with D perhaps being TRBD1 or TRBD2 (6 bases each). The J call may be wrong; the DNA end is better matched by TRBJ2-1. Sequenced: blood. CDR3 protein: CASSQEQGLGDNEQFF. CDR3 nucleotide sequence: TGTGCCAGCAGCCAGGAACAGGGACTCGGGGACAATGAGCAGTTCTTC.